This TCR beta chain stems from a study of T cell changes during pregnancy in multiple sclerosis. The sample holds one count of this clone. The CDR3 is 15 residues long. Germline CDR1 is MGHDK and CDR2 is SYGVNS. The J segment lost 2 bases and the V segment lost 8 bases, leaving 10 bases of the junction unmatched. Profiling relied on immunoSEQ multiplex PCR, and the TCRdb table lists in-frame clones only, not all of them. This sample carries about 75,000 clones, approximately 88% of them seen once, and the ten largest clones take around 0.96%. The genes are TRBV25-1 and TRBJ2-3, with 7 bases fitting TRBD2. The source material was peripheral blood, sampled in the first trimester of pregnancy. The source is a female donor in good health, enrolled as a control in a pregnancy study. The DNA for the CDR3 is TGTGCCAGCGGCTCCACGGGAGGACCCACAGATACGCAGTATTTT. Amino acids: CASGSTGGPTDTQYF.